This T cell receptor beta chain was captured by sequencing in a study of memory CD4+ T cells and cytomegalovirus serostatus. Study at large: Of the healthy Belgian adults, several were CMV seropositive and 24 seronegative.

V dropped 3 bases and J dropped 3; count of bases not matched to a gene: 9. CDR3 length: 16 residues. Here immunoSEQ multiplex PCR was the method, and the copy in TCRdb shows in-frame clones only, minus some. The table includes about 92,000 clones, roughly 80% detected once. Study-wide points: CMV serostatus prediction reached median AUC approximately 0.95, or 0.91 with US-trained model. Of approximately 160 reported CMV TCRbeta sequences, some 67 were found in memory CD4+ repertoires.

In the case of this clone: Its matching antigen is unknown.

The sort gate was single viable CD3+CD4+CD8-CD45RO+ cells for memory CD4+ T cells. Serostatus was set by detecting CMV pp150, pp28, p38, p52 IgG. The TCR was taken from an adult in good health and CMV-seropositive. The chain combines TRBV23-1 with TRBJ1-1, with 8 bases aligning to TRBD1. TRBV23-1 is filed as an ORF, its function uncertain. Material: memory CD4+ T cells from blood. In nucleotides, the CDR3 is TGCGCCAGCAGTCAGGGTCGTACAGGGGGTGACACTGAAGCTTTCTTT. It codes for CASSQGRTGGDTEAFF.